One and the same sample provided the 27 T cell receptor beta chains below, sequenced in a study of cytomegalovirus exposure and HLA in healthy donors. In the PCR, 60 Vbeta and 13 Jbeta primers were used. The table came from immunoSEQ multiplex PCR; TCRdb's copy has only in-frame clones and leaves some out. The sample holds 120,000 or so clones, 50% to 80% seen once. The sample comprised PBMCs. These receptors all come from a woman in her 40s in good health and CMV-seropositive.

This clone was counted a single time. This CDR3 is CAWRGDSTNYGYTF. Here the CDR3 DNA reads TGTGCCTGGAGGGGGGACAGTACTAACTATGGCTACACCTTC. The chain joins TRBV30 to TRBJ1-2; 7 nucleotides line up with TRBD1. V shed 3 bases and J 0 bases; nucleotides not matched to a gene: 4. There are 14 residues in the CDR3. Germline V lookup: CDR1 GTSNPN, CDR2 SVGIG (reference sequence).

The chain carries TRBV6-5 and TRBJ2-1; 10 bases map to TRBD2. The V segment lost 2 bases and the J segment 8 bases; nucleotides outside the gene matches: 9. The CDR3 has 16 amino acids. CDR1 and CDR2 (germline): MNHEY, SVGAGI. The CDR3: CASSYEAGGPLDEQFF. The CDR3 DNA reads TGTGCCAGCAGTTACGAAGCGGGGGGGCCTTTGGATGAGCAGTTCTTC.

The chain links TRBV6-5 to TRBJ1-3; TRBD1 aligns across 9 bases. Germline V gene data show CDR1 as MNHEY and CDR2 as SVGAGI. CDR3 size: 15 residues. V lost 6 bases and J lost 4; bases outside the gene matches: 7. DNA for the CDR3: TGTGCCAGCAGCCCCGACAGGGGGATCGGAAACACCATATATTTT. Protein: CASSPDRGIGNTIYF.

The table lists this clone with a few counts. The V and J genes are TRBV5-1 and TRBJ2-3; TRBD2 is a possible D gene (6 bases). CDR3 length: 15 residues. Germline V lookup: CDR1 SGHRS, CDR2 YFSETQ. Trimming pared 1 base from V and 1 base from J, leaving 10 bases between. CDR3 residues: CASSLLATGTDTQYF. The CDR3 DNA reads as TGCGCCAGCAGCTTGCTAGCGACTGGCACAGATACGCAGTATTTT. Full variable domain (missing parts from reference TRBV5-1 and TRBJ2-3): KAGVTQTPRYLIKTRGQQVTLSCSPISGHRSVSWYQQTPGQGLQFLFEYFSETQRNKGNFPGRFSGRQFSNSRSEMNVSTLELGDSALYLCASSLLATGTDTQYFGPGTRLTVL.

The rearrangement uses TRBV2 and TRBJ2-1; 9 bases are shared with TRBD2. J gave up 6 bases and V 5 bases, and 11 bases lay outside the gene matches. The CDR3 is 16 amino acids. Per germline, CDR1 SNHLY and CDR2 FYNNEI. CDR3 DNA: TGTGCCAGCAGTCTGGCCCGACTAGCGGACCTCAATGAGCAGTTCTTC. It encodes CASSLARLADLNEQFF.

The rearrangement joins TRBV28 to TRBJ1-4; no clear D. This CDR3 is 15 amino acids long. The V end was cut by 3 bases, the J end by 7 bases, with 15 bases between. Germline lookup yields CDR1 MDHEN and CDR2 SYDVKM. In DNA form, the CDR3 reads TGTGCCAGCAGTTTTTGGACTGGAACTCCTGAAAAACTGTTTTTT. This codes for CASSFWTGTPEKLFF. The full variable domain, rest sourced from reference TRBV28 and TRBJ1-4, is DVKVTQSSRYLVKRTGEKVFLECVQDMDHENMFWYRQDPGLGLRLIYFSYDVKMKEKGDIPEGYSVSREKKERFSLILESASTNQTSMYLCASSFWTGTPEKLFFGSGTQLSVL.

The rearrangement joins TRBV5-1 to TRBJ2-7; 7 bases align to TRBD1. This CDR3 has 15 amino acids. Trimming removed 3 bases from V and 2 bases from J; junction bases left unmatched: 8. CDR1 and CDR2 from the germline V gene are SGHRS and YFSETQ. The CDR3 loop reads CASSSTGEITYEQYF. CDR3 DNA sequence: TGCGCCAGCAGCTCTACAGGGGAAATTACCTACGAGCAGTACTTC. Drawing the rest from reference TRBV5-1 and TRBJ2-7, the complete variable domain is KAGVTQTPRYLIKTRGQQVTLSCSPISGHRSVSWYQQTPGQGLQFLFEYFSETQRNKGNFPGRFSGRQFSNSRSEMNVSTLELGDSALYLCASSSTGEITYEQYFGPGTRLTVT.

This clone was counted between two and nine times. The rearrangement links TRBV5-4 to TRBJ1-1; D is uncertain. V lost 3 bases to trimming and J lost 3 bases, with 12 bases between them. Germline assignment: CDR1 SGHNT and CDR2 YYREEE (reference sequence). CDR3 length equals 14 residues. CDR3 DNA sequence: TGTGCCAGCAGCTGGCGGGGTGGGGACACTGAAGCTTTCTTT. Translating gives CASSWRGGDTEAFF.

The chain employs TRBV5-1 and TRBJ2-1; 7 positions agree with TRBD2. The junction had 6 bases not matched to a gene; V was cut back by 1 base and J by 8 bases. The CDR3 is 14 amino acids. In germline, CDR1 is SGHRS, CDR2 YFSETQ. The CDR3, as DNA: TGCGCCAGCAGCTTGTCGGCTAGCGGTTATGAGCAGTTCTTC. Residues: CASSLSASGYEQFF.

The chain links TRBV5-1 to TRBJ2-2, with TRBD2 matching 11 bases. This CDR3 contains 16 residues. The germline V gene encodes CDR1 SGHRS and CDR2 YFSETQ. J lost 1 base, V lost 4 bases, and 3 bases had no gene match. CDR3 nucleotide sequence: TGCGCCAGCAGCCCGACTAGCGGGATGAACACCGGGGAGCTGTTTTTT. Residues: CASSPTSGMNTGELFF.

V usage is TRBV19 and J usage is TRBJ1-4; tentative D call: TRBD1 (6 bases). The germline V gene has CDR1 LNHDA and CDR2 SQIVND (reference sequence). The CDR3 runs to 15 residues. Trimming took off 5 bases at V and 5 bases at J, with 15 bases between the two ends. CDR3 sequence (DNA): TGTGCCAGTAGTTCCAGGGGTGGCTCGAATGAAAAACTGTTTTTT. Its protein is CASSSRGGSNEKLFF.

This chain joins TRBV15 and TRBJ2-3; TRBD2 aligns across 10 bases. Germline CDR1 and CDR2: LNHNV and YYDKDF (reference sequence). The CDR3 length is 16 residues. Trimming removed 0 bases from V and 13 bases from J; junction bases left unmatched: 13. The CDR3 bases are TGTGCCACCAGCAGAGAACGGGCTAGCGGGGGCCCCTCAAAGTATTTT. Protein product: CATSRERASGGPSKYF. The entire variable domain, with the rest obtained from reference TRBV15 and TRBJ2-3, is as follows: DAMVIQNPRYQVTQFGKPVTLSCSQTLNHNVMYWYQQKSSQAPKLLFHYYDKDFNNEADTPDNFQSRRPNTSFCFLDIRSPGLGDTAMYLCATSRERASGGPSKYFGPGTRLTVL.

The rearrangement joins TRBV5-1 to TRBJ1-5; D is ambiguous. The CDR3 runs to 14 residues. From germline, CDR1 is SGHRS and CDR2 YFSETQ. Trimming removed 9 bases from V and 0 bases from J, with 13 bases in between. This chain's CDR3 is CAIPGEFSNQPQHF. As DNA, the CDR3 is TGCGCCATTCCGGGAGAGTTTAGCAATCAGCCCCAGCATTTT.

J is TRBJ2-1 and V is TRBV19; D perhaps matches TRBD1 (7 bases). Per germline, CDR1 LNHDA and CDR2 SQIVND (reference sequence). This CDR3 is 11 amino acids long. V was pared by 8 bases and J by 15 bases, with 17 bases between. CDR3 DNA: TGTGCCAGTTCCCCAGGGGGGTGGAGGTTCTTC. It yields the protein CASSPGGWRFF.

The chain is built from TRBV4-1 and TRBJ2-5, with D tentatively TRBD2 (6 bases). The CDR3 is made up of 15 amino acids. CDR1 is MGHRA and CDR2 is YSYEKL in the germline V gene. V was trimmed by 3 bases and J by 5 bases, leaving 16 bases between them. DNA for the CDR3: TGCGCCAGCAGCCAGGGTCAGCGGGTCAGGGAGACCCAGTACTTC. Protein sequence: CASSQGQRVRETQYF.

The rearrangement uses TRBV5-1 and TRBJ1-1; 9 nucleotides align to TRBD1. This CDR3 region has 17 residues. The V and J ends lost 4 bases and 3 bases, in that order; junction bases with no gene match: 13. The germline CDR1 and CDR2 sequences are SGHRS and YFSETQ. The CDR3 is CASSPRDRVPPDTEAFF. DNA for the CDR3: TGCGCCAGCAGCCCCAGGGACAGGGTCCCCCCGGACACTGAAGCTTTCTTT.

The chain employs TRBV5-1 and TRBJ2-5; the match to TRBD2 covers 11 bases. Germline CDR1 and CDR2: SGHRS and YFSETQ. Germline trimming cut 2 bases from V and 4 bases from J; bases unmatched to any gene: 1. The CDR3 runs to 14 residues. The chain's CDR3 is CASSFGTSGETQYF. Here the CDR3 DNA reads TGCGCCAGCAGCTTTGGGACTAGCGGAGAGACCCAGTACTTC.

The CDR3 region is CATLIQGFTEAFF. The CDR3 region has the DNA TGCGCCACCCTAATACAGGGATTCACTGAAGCTTTCTTT. The chain combines TRBV10-2 with TRBJ1-1; D might be TRBD1 (6 bases). CDR3 length equals 13 residues. Germline CDR1 WSHSY, CDR2 SAAADI. V lost 10 bases, J lost 4 bases, and 16 bases lay in between.

This clone was counted between two and nine times. This chain joins TRBV9 and TRBJ1-1; D uncertain. Trimming removed 2 bases from V and 0 bases from J, with 8 bases in between. CDR1 SGDLS and CDR2 YYNGEE come from the germline V gene. This CDR3 is built from 14 residues. CDR3 residues: CASSVSGMNTEAFF. The CDR3 nucleotides are TGTGCCAGCAGCGTGTCAGGAATGAACACTGAAGCTTTCTTT.

The chain recombines TRBV14 with TRBJ2-1, with 9 bases lining up with TRBD1. With V trimmed by 4 bases and J by 2 bases, 3 bases remained unmatched. CDR3 length: 15 amino acids. CDR1 and CDR2 from the germline V gene are SGHDN and FVKESK. Here the CDR3 reads CASSPRTGAYNEQFF. The CDR3 DNA reads as TGTGCCAGCAGCCCGAGGACAGGGGCCTACAATGAGCAGTTCTTC.

This chain uses TRBV9 with TRBJ1-3; TRBD1 might be the D (5 bases). Trimming removed 3 bases from V and 1 base from J, with 11 bases in between. The CDR3 length is 15 residues. From germline, CDR1 is SGDLS and CDR2 YYNGEE. The CDR3 DNA sequence: TGTGCCAGCAGCGGGGGGGGTCTTTCTGGAAACACCATATATTTT. This encodes CASSGGGLSGNTIYF.

This clone showed up just once. The V call is TRBV7-2, the J call TRBJ1-2; no definite D call. The CDR3 totals 13 residues. V dropped 5 bases and J dropped 7 bases, with 14 bases sitting between them. The V gene's germline CDR1 is SGHTA and CDR2 FQGNSA. CDR3 coding DNA: TGTGCCAGCAGCATCAAGCGGGCGGCTGGCTACACCTTC. This codes for CASSIKRAAGYTF.

This clone was found once. The chain employs TRBV7-2 and TRBJ1-4; D is possibly TRBD1 (6 bases). V dropped 3 bases and J dropped 7 bases, with 15 bases sitting between them. Germline lookup yields CDR1 SGHTA and CDR2 FQGNSA. The length of the CDR3 is 15 residues. The CDR3 protein is CASSFQQGRGEKLFF. The CDR3 region has the DNA TGTGCCAGCAGCTTTCAGCAGGGGAGGGGTGAAAAACTGTTTTTT.

The V and J genes are TRBV6-5 and TRBJ2-2, with TRBD1 matching over 10 bases. Germline trimming cut 6 bases from V and 7 bases from J; bases unmatched to any gene: 8. Germline V gene lookup returns CDR1 MNHEY and CDR2 SVGAGI. The CDR3 has 15 residues. The CDR3 region is CASRPDRGWIGELFF. The DNA of the CDR3 is TGTGCCAGCAGGCCGGACAGGGGGTGGATCGGGGAGCTGTTTTTT.

CDR3 sequence: CASTSPRLEEGYTF. The CDR3 DNA reads TGTGCCAGCACATCCCCGAGGCTTGAGGAAGGCTACACCTTC. This chain links TRBV6-5 with TRBJ1-2; D not certain. The germline V gene has CDR1 MNHEY and CDR2 SVGAGI. V was trimmed by 7 bases and J by 8 bases, leaving 20 bases between them. The CDR3 totals 14 residues.

The chain recombines TRBV28 with TRBJ2-7; perhaps TRBD2 as D (5 bases). This CDR3 has 13 residues. V lost 5 bases and J lost 1, with 9 bases in between. CDR1 and CDR2 from the germline V gene are MDHEN and SYDVKM. The CDR3 nucleotides read TGTGCCAGCAGTCCAGACTATTCCTACGAGCAGTACTTC. This sequence encodes CASSPDYSYEQYF.

The chain is built from TRBV9 and TRBJ1-6; D might be TRBD1 (6 bases). The CDR3 is made up of 16 amino acids. CDR1 SGDLS and CDR2 YYNGEE come from the germline V gene. V was clipped by 0 bases and J by 6 bases, with 13 bases between them. The CDR3, as DNA: TGTGCCAGCAGCGTAGCTGAGGGGGTACTTAATTCACCCCTCCACTTT. It is translated as CASSVAEGVLNSPLHF.